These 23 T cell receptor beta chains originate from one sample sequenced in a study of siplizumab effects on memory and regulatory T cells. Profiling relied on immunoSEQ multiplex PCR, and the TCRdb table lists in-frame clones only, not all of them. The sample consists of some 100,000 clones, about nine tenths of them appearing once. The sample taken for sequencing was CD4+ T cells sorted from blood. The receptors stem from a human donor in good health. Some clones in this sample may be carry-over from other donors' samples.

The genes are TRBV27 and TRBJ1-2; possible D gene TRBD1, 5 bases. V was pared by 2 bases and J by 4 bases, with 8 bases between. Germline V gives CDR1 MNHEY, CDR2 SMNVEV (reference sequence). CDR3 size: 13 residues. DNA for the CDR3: TGTGCCAGCAGTTTAAAGGGGTCCTATGGCTACACCTTC. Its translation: CASSLKGSYGYTF.

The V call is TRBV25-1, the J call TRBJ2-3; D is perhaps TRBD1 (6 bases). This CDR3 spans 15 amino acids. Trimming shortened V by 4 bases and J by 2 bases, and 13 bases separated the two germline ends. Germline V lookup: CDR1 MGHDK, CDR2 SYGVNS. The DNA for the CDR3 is TGTGCCAGCAGTGGGCAGGGGTCCCCCACAGATACGCAGTATTTT. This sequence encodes CASSGQGSPTDTQYF. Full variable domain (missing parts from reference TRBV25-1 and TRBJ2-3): EADIYQTPRYLVIGTGKKITLECSQTMGHDKMYWYQQDPGMELHLIHYSYGVNSTEKGDLSSESTVSRIRTEHFPLTLESARPSHTSQYLCASSGQGSPTDTQYFGPGTRLTVL.

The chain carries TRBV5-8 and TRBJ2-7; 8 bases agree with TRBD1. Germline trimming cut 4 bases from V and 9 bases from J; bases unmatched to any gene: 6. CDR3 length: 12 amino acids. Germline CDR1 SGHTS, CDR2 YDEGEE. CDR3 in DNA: TGTGCCAGCAGCCAGGACAGGGTAGGGCAGTACTTC. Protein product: CASSQDRVGQYF.

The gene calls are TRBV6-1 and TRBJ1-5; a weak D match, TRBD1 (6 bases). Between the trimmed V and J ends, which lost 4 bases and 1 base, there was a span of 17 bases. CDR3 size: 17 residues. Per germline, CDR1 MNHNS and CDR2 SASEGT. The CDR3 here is CASSGKGVRGSNQPQHF. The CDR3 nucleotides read TGTGCCAGCAGTGGGAAGGGGGTGAGGGGAAGCAATCAGCCCCAGCATTTT.

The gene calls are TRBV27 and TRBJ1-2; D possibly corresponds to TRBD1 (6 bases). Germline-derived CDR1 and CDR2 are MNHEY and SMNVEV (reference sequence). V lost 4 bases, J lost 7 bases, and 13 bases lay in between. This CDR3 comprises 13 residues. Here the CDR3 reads CASSWGQGFGYTF. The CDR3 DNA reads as TGTGCCAGCAGTTGGGGGCAGGGATTTGGCTACACCTTC.

The CDR3 spells CASSQDRGRMGGEKLFF. CDR3 in DNA: TGTGCCAGCAGCCAGGATCGAGGAAGAATGGGAGGTGAAAAACTGTTTTTT. The chain has TRBV4-2 and TRBJ1-4; the D is unclear. The CDR3 runs 17 residues. V lost 3 bases, J lost 7 bases, and 21 bases lay in between. Germline V gene lookup returns CDR1 LGHNA and CDR2 YNFKEQ.

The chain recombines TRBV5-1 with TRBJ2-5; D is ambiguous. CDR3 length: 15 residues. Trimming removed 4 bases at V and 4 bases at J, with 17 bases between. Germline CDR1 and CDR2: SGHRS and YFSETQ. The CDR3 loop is CASSPAYRRTETQYF. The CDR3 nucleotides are TGCGCCAGCAGCCCTGCTTATCGTCGTACAGAGACCCAGTACTTC. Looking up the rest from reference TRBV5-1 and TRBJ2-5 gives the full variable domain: KAGVTQTPRYLIKTRGQQVTLSCSPISGHRSVSWYQQTPGQGLQFLFEYFSETQRNKGNFPGRFSGRQFSNSRSEMNVSTLELGDSALYLCASSPAYRRTETQYFGPGTRLLVL.

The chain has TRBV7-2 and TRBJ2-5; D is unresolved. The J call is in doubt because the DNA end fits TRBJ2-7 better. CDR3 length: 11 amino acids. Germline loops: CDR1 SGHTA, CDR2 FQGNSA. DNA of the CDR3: TGTGCCAGCAGCTTAATACACGAGCAGTACTTC. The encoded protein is CASSLIHEQYF.

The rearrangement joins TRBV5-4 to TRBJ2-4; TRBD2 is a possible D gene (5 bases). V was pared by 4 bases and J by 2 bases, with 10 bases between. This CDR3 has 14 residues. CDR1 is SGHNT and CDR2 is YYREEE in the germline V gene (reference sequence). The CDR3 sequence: CASSNSDTKNIQYF. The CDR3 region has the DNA TGTGCCAGCAGCAATAGCGATACCAAAAACATTCAGTACTTC.

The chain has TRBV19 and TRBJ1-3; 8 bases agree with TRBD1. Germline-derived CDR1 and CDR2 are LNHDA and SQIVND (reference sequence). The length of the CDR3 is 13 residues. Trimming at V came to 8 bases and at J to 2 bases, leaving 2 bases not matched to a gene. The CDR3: CASETGAGNTIYF. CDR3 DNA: TGTGCCAGTGAGACAGGGGCTGGAAACACCATATATTTT.

The CDR3 sequence is CSVSQGEKLFF. In DNA form, the CDR3 reads TGCAGCGTGTCCCAGGGGGAAAAACTGTTTTTT. The chain carries TRBV29-1 and TRBJ1-4, with a possible D match to TRBD1 (6 bases). This CDR3 region has 11 residues. V lost 6 bases to trimming and J lost 8 bases, with 10 bases between them. Germline CDR1 SQVTM, CDR2 ANQGSEA.

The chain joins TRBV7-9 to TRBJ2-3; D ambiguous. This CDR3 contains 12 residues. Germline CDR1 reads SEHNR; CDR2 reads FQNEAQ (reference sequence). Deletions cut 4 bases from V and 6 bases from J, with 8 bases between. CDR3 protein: CASSSLADTQYF. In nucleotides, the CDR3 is TGTGCCAGCAGCTCCTTAGCCGATACGCAGTATTTT.

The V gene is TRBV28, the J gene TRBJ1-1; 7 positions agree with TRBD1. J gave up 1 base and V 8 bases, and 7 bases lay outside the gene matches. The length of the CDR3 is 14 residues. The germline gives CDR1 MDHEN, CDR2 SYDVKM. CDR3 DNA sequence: TGTGCCAGCGTGTTATCAGGGGGGAACACTGAAGCTTTCTTT. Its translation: CASVLSGGNTEAFF.

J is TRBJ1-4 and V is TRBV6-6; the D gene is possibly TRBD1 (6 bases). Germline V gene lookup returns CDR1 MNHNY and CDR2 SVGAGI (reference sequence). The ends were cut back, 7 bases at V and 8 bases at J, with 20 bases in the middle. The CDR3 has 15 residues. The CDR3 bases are TGTGCCAGCACAGTTATCGGGGGCCTGGGGGAAAAACTGTTTTTT. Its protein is CASTVIGGLGEKLFF.

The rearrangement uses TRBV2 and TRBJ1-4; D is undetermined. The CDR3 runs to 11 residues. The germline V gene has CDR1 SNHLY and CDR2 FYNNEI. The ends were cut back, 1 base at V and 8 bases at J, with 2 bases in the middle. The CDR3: CASSEGEKLFF. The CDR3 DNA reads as TGTGCCAGCAGTGAAGGAGAAAAACTGTTTTTT.

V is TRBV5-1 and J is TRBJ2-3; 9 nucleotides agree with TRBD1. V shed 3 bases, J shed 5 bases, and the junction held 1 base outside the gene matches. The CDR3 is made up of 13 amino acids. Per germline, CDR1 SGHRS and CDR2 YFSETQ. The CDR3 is CASSWTGEDTQYF. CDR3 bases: TGCGCCAGCAGCTGGACAGGGGAAGATACGCAGTATTTT.

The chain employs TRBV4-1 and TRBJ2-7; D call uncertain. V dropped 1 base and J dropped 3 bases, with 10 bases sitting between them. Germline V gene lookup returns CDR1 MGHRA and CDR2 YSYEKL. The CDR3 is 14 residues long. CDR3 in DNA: TGCGCCAGCAGCCAAGGACAAAAACGCTACGAGCAGTACTTC. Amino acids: CASSQGQKRYEQYF.

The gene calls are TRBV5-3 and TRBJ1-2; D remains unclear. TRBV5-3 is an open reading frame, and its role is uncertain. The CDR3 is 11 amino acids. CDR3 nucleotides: TGTGGGAGGAAAGGGTGCTATGGCTACACCTTC. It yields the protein CGRKGCYGYTF.

The CDR3 spells CASILTGFGEKLFF. CDR3 bases: TGTGCCAGCATCCTGACAGGGTTTGGAGAAAAACTGTTTTTT. V usage is TRBV6-6 and J usage is TRBJ1-4; 7 bases align to TRBD1. Trimming removed 7 bases from V and 8 bases from J; junction bases left unmatched: 10. The germline gives CDR1 MNHNY, CDR2 SVGAGI (reference sequence). The CDR3 spans 14 residues.

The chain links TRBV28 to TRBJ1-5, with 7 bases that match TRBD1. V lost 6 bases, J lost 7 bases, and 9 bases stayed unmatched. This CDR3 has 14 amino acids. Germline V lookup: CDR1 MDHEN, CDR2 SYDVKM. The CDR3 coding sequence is TGTGCCAGCAGCCCATTCTACAGGGGACAGCCCCAGCATTTT. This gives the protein CASSPFYRGQPQHF.

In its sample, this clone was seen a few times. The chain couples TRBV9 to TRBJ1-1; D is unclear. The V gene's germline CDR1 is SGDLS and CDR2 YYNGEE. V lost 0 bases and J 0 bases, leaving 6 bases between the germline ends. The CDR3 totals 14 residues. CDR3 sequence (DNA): TGTGCCAGCAGCGTAGACCTGATGAACACTGAAGCTTTCTTT. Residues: CASSVDLMNTEAFF.

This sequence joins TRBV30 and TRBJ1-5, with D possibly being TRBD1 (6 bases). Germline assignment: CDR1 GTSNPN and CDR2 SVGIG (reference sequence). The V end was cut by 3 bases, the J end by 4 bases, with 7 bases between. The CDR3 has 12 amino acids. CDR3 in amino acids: CAWRQGNQPQHF. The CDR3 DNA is TGTGCCTGGAGACAGGGAAATCAGCCCCAGCATTTT.

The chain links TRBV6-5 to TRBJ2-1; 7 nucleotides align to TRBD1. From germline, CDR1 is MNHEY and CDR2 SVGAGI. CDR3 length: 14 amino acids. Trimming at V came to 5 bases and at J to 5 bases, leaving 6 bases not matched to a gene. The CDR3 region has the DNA TGTGCCAGCAGTGCGACAGGGATTAACAATGAGCAGTTCTTC. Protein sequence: CASSATGINNEQFF.